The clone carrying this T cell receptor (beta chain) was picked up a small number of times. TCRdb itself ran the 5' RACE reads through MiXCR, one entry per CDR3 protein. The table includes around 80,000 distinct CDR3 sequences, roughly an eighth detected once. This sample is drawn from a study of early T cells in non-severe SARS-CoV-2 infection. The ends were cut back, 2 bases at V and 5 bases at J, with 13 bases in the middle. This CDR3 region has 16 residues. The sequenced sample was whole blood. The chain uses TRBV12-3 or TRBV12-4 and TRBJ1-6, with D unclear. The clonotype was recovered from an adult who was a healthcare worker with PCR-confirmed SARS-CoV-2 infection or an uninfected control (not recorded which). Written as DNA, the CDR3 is TGTGCCAGCAGTTTATCCATAACTCCCAATAATTCACCCCTCCACTTT. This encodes CASSLSITPNNSPLHF.